This T cell receptor (beta chain) was recorded in a study of graft-versus-host responses after intestinal transplantation. Background on the study: Every recipient underwent anti-thymocyte globulin induction, then tacrolimus and steroids for three to four years.

Note on this clone: Its antigen is as yet unknown.

The germline V gene encodes CDR1 MNHEY and CDR2 SVGAGI. The CDR3 contains 15 residues. Trimming removed 2 bases at V and 4 bases at J, with 14 bases between. Here immunoSEQ multiplex PCR was the method, and the copy in TCRdb shows in-frame clones only, minus some. Here the sample spans tens of thousands of clones, about 90% being singletons. Notes on the study in general: Early post-transplant falls in HvG clones accompanied the peak levels of circulating GvH clones.

This receptor was taken from a human donor who received an intestinal transplant. The sample in question was unstimulated CD8+ T cells sorted from spleen or lymph node cells, obtained before intestinal transplant. This chain uses TRBV6-5 with TRBJ2-5; TRBD2 might be the D (7 bases). CDR3 sequence reads: CASSYTGGRGETQYF. In nucleotides, the CDR3 is TGTGCCAGCAGTTACACGGGGGGCCGAGGAGAGACCCAGTACTTC.